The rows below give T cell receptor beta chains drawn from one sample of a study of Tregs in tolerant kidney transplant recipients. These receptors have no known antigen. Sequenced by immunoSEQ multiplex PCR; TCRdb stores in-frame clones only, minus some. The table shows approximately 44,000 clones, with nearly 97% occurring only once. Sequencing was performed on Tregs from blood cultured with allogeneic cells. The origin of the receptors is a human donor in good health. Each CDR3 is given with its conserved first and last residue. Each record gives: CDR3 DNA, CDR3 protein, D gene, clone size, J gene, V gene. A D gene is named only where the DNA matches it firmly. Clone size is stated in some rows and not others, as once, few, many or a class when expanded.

cdr3_nt: TGTGCCAGCAGCTTCGGGGGGCGGAATCAGCCCCAGCATTTT; cdr3_aa: CASSFGGRNQPQHF; d_call: -; clone_size: -; j_call: TRBJ1-5; v_call: TRBV7-6
cdr3_nt: TGTGCCAGCAGCTTGGCCTGGGGTAGCGGGGGCTACAATGAGCAGTTCTTC; cdr3_aa: CASSLAWGSGGYNEQFF; d_call: TRBD2; clone_size: -; j_call: TRBJ2-1; v_call: TRBV5-6
cdr3_nt: TGTGCCAGCAGCTTGGGACGTGAGGGGACCCAGTACTTC; cdr3_aa: CASSLGREGTQYF; d_call: -; clone_size: -; j_call: TRBJ2-5; v_call: TRBV7-7
cdr3_nt: TGTGCCAGCAGCGTAGCTACTCCGGGGGCCCGTGGTGATACGCAGTATTTT; cdr3_aa: CASSVATPGARGDTQYF; d_call: -; clone_size: -; j_call: TRBJ2-3; v_call: TRBV9
cdr3_nt: TGTGCCAGCAGGCCCAGACAGGGCATCCTTTACAATGAGCAGTTCTTC; cdr3_aa: CASRPRQGILYNEQFF; d_call: TRBD1; clone_size: -; j_call: TRBJ2-1; v_call: TRBV6-6
cdr3_nt: TGTGCCAGCAGCCCAAGGTGGTGGGCCGAAAACACCGGGGAGCTGTTTTTT; cdr3_aa: CASSPRWWAENTGELFF; d_call: -; clone_size: -; j_call: TRBJ2-2; v_call: TRBV7-9
cdr3_nt: TGCGCCAGCAGCTTGGACGTCACTAATGAAAAACTGTTTTTT; cdr3_aa: CASSLDVTNEKLFF; d_call: -; clone_size: -; j_call: TRBJ1-4; v_call: TRBV5-1
cdr3_nt: TGCGCCAGCATCGAGCAACCGGGACAGGGAATTGGCTACACCTTC; cdr3_aa: CASIEQPGQGIGYTF; d_call: TRBD1; clone_size: -; j_call: TRBJ1-2; v_call: TRBV5-1
cdr3_nt: TGTGCCAGCAGTGCACACCAGCCAGGATTCACTGAAGCTTTCTTT; cdr3_aa: CASSAHQPGFTEAFF; d_call: -; clone_size: -; j_call: TRBJ1-1; v_call: TRBV25-1
cdr3_nt: TGTGCCAGCAGTTTACAGGGAAGGGAAAATCAGCCCCAGCATTTT; cdr3_aa: CASSLQGRENQPQHF; d_call: -; clone_size: -; j_call: TRBJ1-5; v_call: TRBV27
cdr3_nt: TGCGCCAGCAGACTAGCGGGATCCTACGAGCAGTACTTC; cdr3_aa: CASRLAGSYEQYF; d_call: TRBD2; clone_size: once; j_call: TRBJ2-7; v_call: TRBV5-1
cdr3_nt: TGTGCCAGCAGCCAAGACCTAGGGACCGGGGAGCTGTTTTTT; cdr3_aa: CASSQDLGTGELFF; d_call: -; clone_size: once; j_call: TRBJ2-2; v_call: TRBV14
cdr3_nt: TGCGCCAGCAGCTTAACGGGAGTTTTCAATGAGCAGTTCTTC; cdr3_aa: CASSLTGVFNEQFF; d_call: -; clone_size: -; j_call: TRBJ2-1; v_call: TRBV5-1
cdr3_nt: TGTGCCAGCAGCTTTAGTGCTCTGTCCGGGGAGCTGTTTTTT; cdr3_aa: CASSFSALSGELFF; d_call: -; clone_size: -; j_call: TRBJ2-2; v_call: TRBV11-3
cdr3_nt: TGCGCCAGCAGCTTGGCGGCATCTGGGGCCAACGTCCTGACTTTC; cdr3_aa: CASSLAASGANVLTF; d_call: -; clone_size: -; j_call: TRBJ2-6; v_call: TRBV5-1
cdr3_nt: TGTGCCAGCAGCCGCGTCGGGGACGAGCAGTACTTC; cdr3_aa: CASSRVGDEQYF; d_call: -; clone_size: -; j_call: TRBJ2-7; v_call: TRBV7-3
cdr3_nt: TGTGCCAGTAGTCCTAGGACACTTGGCTACACCTTC; cdr3_aa: CASSPRTLGYTF; d_call: -; clone_size: -; j_call: TRBJ1-2; v_call: TRBV19
cdr3_nt: TGTGCCAGCTCACCGGAGGGGACAGGGGGATTCTATGGCTACACCTTC; cdr3_aa: CASSPEGTGGFYGYTF; d_call: TRBD1; clone_size: -; j_call: TRBJ1-2; v_call: TRBV18
cdr3_nt: TGTGCCAGCAGCTCCGGGACAGGGAGCACCGGGGAGCTGTTTTTT; cdr3_aa: CASSSGTGSTGELFF; d_call: TRBD1; clone_size: -; j_call: TRBJ2-2; v_call: TRBV5-8
cdr3_nt: TGCGCCAGCAGCCTCCAAGGCGGGGGGCTCTACAATGAGCAGTTCTTC; cdr3_aa: CASSLQGGGLYNEQFF; d_call: TRBD2; clone_size: -; j_call: TRBJ2-1; v_call: TRBV4-1
cdr3_nt: TGTGCCAGCAGCTTAATCGCAGGGAATAGAAACACCATATATTTT; cdr3_aa: CASSLIAGNRNTIYF; d_call: -; clone_size: -; j_call: TRBJ1-3; v_call: TRBV7-9
cdr3_nt: TGCGCCAGCAGCCAAGAACCGAACACTGAAGCTTTCTTT; cdr3_aa: CASSQEPNTEAFF; d_call: -; clone_size: -; j_call: TRBJ1-1; v_call: TRBV5-1
cdr3_nt: TGCAGCGTTTCTCATCGCTTTGCGGGGGGGCCGGGAGATACGCAGTATTTT; cdr3_aa: CSVSHRFAGGPGDTQYF; d_call: TRBD2; clone_size: -; j_call: TRBJ2-3; v_call: TRBV29-1
cdr3_nt: TGCGCCAGCAGCTTGGGTGGGACAGTTTCCTACGAGCAGTACTTC; cdr3_aa: CASSLGGTVSYEQYF; d_call: TRBD1; clone_size: -; j_call: TRBJ2-7; v_call: TRBV5-1
cdr3_nt: TGTGCCAGCAGTGGCGGAAACACCGGGGAGCTGTTTTTT; cdr3_aa: CASSGGNTGELFF; d_call: -; clone_size: -; j_call: TRBJ2-2; v_call: TRBV28
cdr3_nt: TGTGCCAGCAGCTTAGTGGGGGGCCATTCACCCCTCCACTTT; cdr3_aa: CASSLVGGHSPLHF; d_call: -; clone_size: -; j_call: TRBJ1-6; v_call: TRBV7-9
cdr3_nt: TGCGCCAGCAGTCAATCCTCCTACGGTGGAAACACCATATATTTT; cdr3_aa: CASSQSSYGGNTIYF; d_call: -; clone_size: -; j_call: TRBJ1-3; v_call: TRBV23-1
cdr3_nt: TGTGCCAGCAGCCGTGACACCTCACCTTCCTACGAGCAGTACTTC; cdr3_aa: CASSRDTSPSYEQYF; d_call: -; clone_size: -; j_call: TRBJ2-7; v_call: TRBV7-2
cdr3_nt: TGTGCCAGCACGTTTAACAGGGTCAGGGAAAAACTGTTTTTT; cdr3_aa: CASTFNRVREKLFF; d_call: -; clone_size: -; j_call: TRBJ1-4; v_call: TRBV2